The sequence of this T cell receptor (beta chain) was determined in a study of regulatory T cells in long-lasting Graves disease. Time point specified: persistent/refractory GD, antithyroid drugs over 5 years with positive TRAb. Isolated PBMC RNA provided the starting material for the TCR library. The diagnosis of Graves' disease used American Thyroid Association guidelines. Both iRepertoire HTBI primers and Arm-PCR of CDR3 regions were used to build the TCR beta libraries. TCRdb re-called the multiplex PCR reads through MiXCR, storing one row per CDR3 protein. The data show under 350,000 distinct CDR3 sequences, approximately 20% seen once. This clonotype was observed a few times. Antigen unknown. V shed 4 bases, J shed 5 bases, and the junction held 11 bases outside the gene matches. The germline V gene encodes CDR1 SEHNR and CDR2 FQNEAQ (reference sequence). CDR3 size: 18 residues. Study-wide points: Newly diagnosed patients shared 750 to 1,000 public clonotypes; persistent patients shared approximately 2,900. Results may be inaccurate due to the small sample size.

The sample here was peripheral blood mononuclear cells (PBMCs), taken when the disease was refractory, from a patient treated with antithyroid drugs. The chain joins TRBV7-9 to TRBJ2-2; 12 bases are shared with TRBD2. The clonotype originates from a female donor with Graves disease. CDR3 nucleotides: TGTGCCAGCAGCTCAACGACTAGCGGGAGTCCTTTGACCGGGGAGCTGTTTTTT. It encodes CASSSTTSGSPLTGELFF.